This T cell receptor (beta chain) was captured by sequencing in a study of spatial heterogeneity in lung cancer (dated by TCRdb to about 2019). Background on the whole study: Donors were 72 patients with early-stage, untreated non-small cell lung cancer from the lung TRACERx cohort. In the raw uncorrected reads, each unique combination of TCR and UMI appeared more than ten times on average. At surgery, both alpha and beta chains were TCR-sequenced in under 250 tumor regions, some 64 matched nontumor lung samples and 50 to 60 PBMC samples. More beta-chain than alpha-chain transcripts were consistently detected, likely reflecting higher beta-chain transcript abundance. Follow-up PBMC samples were sequenced whenever available, with a median time to follow-up of 2 to 3 years after resection. TCR repertoire features were related to nonsynonymous mutation counts determined by whole-exome sequencing of tumor tissue. TCR alpha and beta repertoires were quantitatively compared across multiple tumor regions, matched nontumor lung and blood in non-small cell lung cancer.

The library was made by 5' RACE. The data were produced on a NextSeq 500. The TCR library protocol attached a unique molecular identifier to each TCR cDNA molecule to allow correction of PCR and sequencing errors. The paper's data handling went like this. TCR identification, UMI-based error correction and CDR3 extraction were performed with Decombinator tools. Expanded TCRs were defined as those above a frequency of 2 per 1,000, corresponding to the top 1% of the tumor frequency distribution. Renyi diversity was computed with the R vegan package after each repertoire had been subsampled 100 times to 5,000 TCRs. CDR3 similarity networks were constructed using string-kernel similarity of amino acid triplets, with links drawn between CDR3s whose pairwise similarity was above 0.82. Using fastp at Q25 and MiXCR, TCRdb reprocessed the public reads and kept productive beta chains. Entries are consolidated by CDR3 protein sequence, retaining the most common genes and DNA. TCRdb's processing, not the authors', yielded these V and J calls. The sample table holds about 47,000 distinct CDR3 sequences, of which 12% were seen once. Together, the top ten hold 30% to 40% of the sample.

This clonotype is medium-sized (0.01 to 0.1%). Its antigen remains unidentified. No much larger clone is present one base from it, and per-base qualities are unavailable. Unmatched junction bases come to 11, with V trimmed by 3 bases and J by 0 bases. The germline V gene sets CDR1 to MNHNS and CDR2 to SASEGT. Its CDR3 holds 19 amino acids, cysteine through phenylalanine. The kept DNA is CDR3 alone, 57 bases in frame from the first base. In the paper's terms, the time point label means: blood at routine non-recurrence follow-up after resection. Whole RNA extracted from tumor and nontumor lung tissue, or from cryopreserved PBMC samples, was used for TCR sequencing without cell sorting. A patient was chosen for TCR sequencing only when enough RNA was available from at least two tumor regions. General conclusions and limits of the study: Confirming at a functional level the hypothesis that regional TCRs recognize regional mutations was considered to require additional single-cell paired TCR alpha and beta sequencing. Only around 15 patients were included in the comparisons of baseline and follow-up blood repertoires. Ubiquitous expanded tumor TCRs showed up in blood more often at tumor resection than at routine follow-up.

The chain uses TRBV6-1 and TRBJ2-1; TRBD2 lines up with 10 middle nucleotides. The TCR originated in a male donor with early-stage non-small cell lung cancer. This material consisted of PBMCs, taken at follow-up. The CDR3 amino acid sequence is: CASSDPLGVAGGSYNEQFF. The DNA sequence reads TGTGCCAGCAGTGATCCCCTAGGGGTAGCGGGAGGCTCCTACAATGAGCAGTTCTTC.